Presented here are 31 T cell receptor beta chains from one specimen sequenced in a study of shared clonotypes between healthy human individuals. TCRdb's table, derived via immunoSEQ multiplex PCR, lists solely in-frame clones and lacks some. The sample contains fewer than 850,000 clones, roughly 87% of which appear only once. Sequencing was done on a sample of memory CD8+ T cells from PBMCs. The subset is: CD45RO+ cells pooled with CCR7-negative TemRA cells. These receptors were collected from a man younger than 35 in good health. Some clones in this sample may be carry-over from other donors' samples.

The chain employs TRBV18 and TRBJ2-3; D gene uncertain. The CDR3 is 15 amino acids. Germline assignment: CDR1 KGHSH and CDR2 LQKENI. The germline V and J ends were trimmed by 6 bases and 0 bases, with 13 bases remaining between them. The CDR3 DNA reads as TGTGCCAGCTCTGGATCGTGGGGTAGCACAGATACGCAGTATTTT. It codes for CASSGSWGSTDTQYF. Full variable domain (remainder filled in from reference TRBV18 and TRBJ2-3): NAGVMQNPRHLVRRRGQEARLRCSPMKGHSHVYWYRQLPEEGLKFMVYLQKENIIDESGMPKERFSAEFPKEGPSILRIQQVVRGDSAAYFCASSGSWGSTDTQYFGPGTRLTVL.

The chain links TRBV28 to TRBJ2-3; 13 nucleotides line up with TRBD2. This CDR3 has 19 amino acids. V trimming: 5 bases; J trimming: 1 base; junction bases outside the gene matches: 12. Looked up from germline, CDR1 is MDHEN and CDR2 is SYDVKM. The CDR3 spells CASSAQLAGGPSGTDTQYF. The CDR3 region has the DNA TGTGCCAGCAGTGCCCAACTAGCGGGAGGGCCCTCAGGCACAGATACGCAGTATTTT.

This chain joins TRBV29-1 and TRBJ2-1, with D possibly matching TRBD2 (6 bases). CDR1 is SQVTM, CDR2 ANQGSEA, per germline. This CDR3 spans 14 amino acids. V was clipped by 4 bases and J by 8 bases, with 18 bases between them. Here the CDR3 DNA reads TGCAGCGTTGCCCAGGGTGTGGGACTGGATGAGCAGTTCTTC. Its translation: CSVAQGVGLDEQFF.

This CDR3 reads CASSWSETNYGYTF. CDR3 DNA: TGTGCCAGCAGTTGGAGCGAGACCAACTATGGCTACACCTTC. The chain links TRBV27 to TRBJ1-2; no firm D call. Trimming pared 4 bases from V and 2 bases from J, leaving 11 bases between. The germline V gene encodes CDR1 MNHEY and CDR2 SMNVEV (reference sequence). The length of the CDR3 is 14 residues.

The V gene is TRBV28, the J gene TRBJ2-7; TRBD2 is a possible D gene (5 bases). The V end lost 4 bases, the J end lost 2 bases, and 12 bases lay between the germline ends. Germline V gives CDR1 MDHEN, CDR2 SYDVKM. The CDR3 is 14 residues long. Written as DNA, the CDR3 is TGTGCCAGCAGTTCGGGGTTCGGGGCCTACGAGCAGTACTTC. Translated, it gives CASSSGFGAYEQYF.

V usage is TRBV6-4 and J usage is TRBJ2-1, with D perhaps TRBD2 (5 bases). V was pared by 2 bases and J by 6 bases, with 5 bases between. CDR1 MRHNA and CDR2 SNTAGT come from the germline V gene. CDR3 length equals 12 residues. CDR3 loop: CASSDRGNEQFF. The CDR3 DNA follows: TGTGCCAGCAGTGACCGGGGCAATGAGCAGTTCTTC.

The V call is TRBV14, the J call TRBJ1-1; no clear D gene. Trimming removed 4 bases at V and 4 bases at J, with 16 bases between. This CDR3 contains 15 residues. Germline assignment: CDR1 SGHDN and CDR2 FVKESK. Written as DNA, the CDR3 is TGTGCCAGCAGCCGCCGGGGAGGATGGGGCACTGAAGCTTTCTTT. It codes for CASSRRGGWGTEAFF.

This clone was picked up one time. The J gene is TRBJ2-7, the V gene TRBV27; 7 bases line up with TRBD2. V trimming: 5 bases; J trimming: 0 bases; junction bases outside the gene matches: 4. The CDR3 length is 14 residues. Per germline, CDR1 MNHEY and CDR2 SMNVEV (reference sequence). DNA of the CDR3: TGTGCCAGCAGTACTCGCGGGAGCTCCTACGAGCAGTACTTC. Its protein is CASSTRGSSYEQYF.

This clone occurred a few times. The chain uses TRBV14 and TRBJ2-1, with 9 bases identical to TRBD2. This CDR3 comprises 14 residues. V lost 3 bases and J lost 8; bases outside the gene matches: 5. Germline V CDR1 and CDR2: SGHDN, FVKESK. The CDR3 bases are TGTGCCAGCAGCCAGGTACTAGCGGGCTATGAGCAGTTCTTC. Protein product: CASSQVLAGYEQFF.

CDR3 sequence: CASSRTSGEEETQYF. The CDR3 nucleotides read TGTGCCAGCAGCCGGACTAGCGGGGAGGAAGAGACCCAGTACTTC. The chain employs TRBV9 and TRBJ2-5; 12 nucleotides line up with TRBD2. The CDR3 totals 15 residues. Germline assignment: CDR1 SGDLS and CDR2 YYNGEE. The V segment lost 4 bases and the J segment 3 bases; nucleotides outside the gene matches: 4.

This clone was detected only once. The chain has TRBV4-2 and TRBJ2-5; the D gene is possibly TRBD2 (5 bases). The J call may be mistaken, given a closer DNA end match to TRBJ2-7. The CDR3 extends over 14 amino acids. Looked up from germline, CDR1 is LGHNA and CDR2 is YNFKEQ. In nucleotides, the CDR3 is TGTGCCAGCAGCCTAAGTGAGGGTGCTTACGAGCAGTACTTC. It translates to CASSLSEGAYEQYF.

The chain links TRBV4-1 to TRBJ2-1; 9 bases line up with TRBD2. Trimming removed 4 bases from V and 0 bases from J; junction bases left unmatched: 7. CDR3 length: 17 residues. The germline CDR1 and CDR2 sequences are MGHRA and YSYEKL. CDR3 DNA: TGCGCCAGCAGCCTAACGCTAGCGGGAAACTCCTACAATGAGCAGTTCTTC. Translating gives CASSLTLAGNSYNEQFF.

The chain uses TRBV28 and TRBJ1-2; no clear D gene. Germline CDR1 and CDR2: MDHEN and SYDVKM. The V end was cut by 6 bases, the J end by 2 bases, with 4 bases between. The CDR3 has 11 residues. The CDR3 DNA reads as TGTGCCAGCAGCACCAACTATGGCTACACCTTC. This gives the protein CASSTNYGYTF.

This chain links TRBV6-8 with TRBJ1-2; D possibly corresponds to TRBD1 (5 bases). This CDR3 region has 16 residues. Trimming removed 2 bases from V and 1 base from J, with 14 bases in between. Germline V gene lookup returns CDR1 MNHGY and CDR2 SAAAGT. The DNA of the CDR3 is TGTGCCAGCAGTTACCCGGACGGGGGGTTTAACTATGGCTACACCTTC. The encoded protein is CASSYPDGGFNYGYTF.

This clone appeared a single time. A much more abundant neighbour one base away suggests this may be a read error. The V gene is TRBV11-2, the J gene TRBJ1-4; D not certain. There are 15 residues in the CDR3. Germline values: CDR1 SGHAT, CDR2 FQNNGV. Between the trimmed V and J ends, which lost 7 bases and 8 bases, there was a span of 20 bases. The CDR3: CASTKSPASREKLFF. DNA for the CDR3: TGTGCCAGCACCAAATCCCCAGCGTCGAGGGAAAAACTGTTTTTT.

This clone turned up a few times. The V call is TRBV10-3, the J call TRBJ1-1; D perhaps matches TRBD1 (5 bases). Germline assignment: CDR1 ENHRY and CDR2 SYGVKD. The CDR3 has 11 residues. Trimming shortened V by 8 bases and J by 10 bases, and 14 bases separated the two germline ends. The CDR3 DNA reads TGTGCCATCGGGACGGCCGATGGAGCTTTCTTT. This encodes CAIGTADGAFF.

This clone has only a few counts. J is TRBJ2-7 and V is TRBV5-1, with D hard to call. CDR1 SGHRS and CDR2 YFSETQ come from the germline V gene. Trimming took off 4 bases at V and 1 base at J, with 15 bases between the two ends. The CDR3 loop spans 15 amino acids. Written as DNA, the CDR3 is TGCGCCAGCAGCGTCACCCCAGAGACATCCTACGAGCAGTACTTC. Translating gives CASSVTPETSYEQYF.

About this clone itself: Other nucleotide sequences from this sample produce the same CDR3. The V and J genes are TRBV9 and TRBJ2-1; D remains ambiguous. Trimming took 0 bases from V and 5 from J, leaving 3 bases between them. CDR1 is SGDLS, CDR2 YYNGEE, per germline. CDR3 length: 12 amino acids. The CDR3 region is CASSVVNNEQFF. Here the CDR3 DNA reads TGTGCCAGCAGCGTAGTTAACAATGAGCAGTTCTTC.

The rearrangement joins TRBV7-8 to TRBJ2-7, with D tentatively TRBD2 (6 bases). This CDR3 is 15 amino acids long. From germline, CDR1 is SGHVS and CDR2 FQNEAQ. V gave up 1 base and J gave up 4 bases, with 14 bases separating them. As DNA, the CDR3 is TGTGCCAGCAGCTTAGAGAGGGGAGGAGGTTACGAGCAGTACTTC. Its translation: CASSLERGGGYEQYF.

The chain links TRBV29-1 to TRBJ2-7; no firm D call. The CDR3 loop spans 10 amino acids. V was trimmed by 4 bases and J by 7 bases, leaving 8 bases between them. Germline CDR1 SQVTM, CDR2 ANQGSEA. This chain's CDR3 is CSVVGSEQYF. The CDR3 bases are TGCAGCGTTGTAGGGTCGGAGCAGTACTTC.

The chain has TRBV5-1 and TRBJ2-3; possibly TRBD1 for D (6 bases). CDR1 is SGHRS and CDR2 is YFSETQ in the germline V gene. The CDR3 loop spans 16 amino acids. V was shortened by 0 bases and J by 5 bases, with 16 bases between the two germline ends. CDR3 sequence reads: CASSLESVWGLDTQYF. Here the CDR3 DNA reads TGCGCCAGCAGCTTGGAGTCGGTTTGGGGGCTAGATACGCAGTATTTT.

This clone has only one observation. A single base separates this from a much larger clone, so it may be a read error. Other nucleotide sequences in the sample specify the same CDR3. V and J are TRBV6-5 and TRBJ2-2, with D possibly being TRBD2 (5 bases). The CDR3 totals 15 residues. Germline loops: CDR1 MNHEY, CDR2 SVGAGI. With 5 bases removed from V and 7 bases from J, the gap between germline ends came to 17 bases. The DNA of the CDR3 is TGTGCCAGCAGTCCGCCCCAAGATGGGAGCGGGGAGCTGTTTTTT. This codes for CASSPPQDGSGELFF.

The chain combines TRBV10-3 with TRBJ1-2, with D perhaps TRBD1 (6 bases). The CDR3 is 18 amino acids. V was shortened by 0 bases and J by 0 bases, with 17 bases between the two germline ends. Per germline, CDR1 ENHRY and CDR2 SYGVKD. For the CDR3, the DNA is TGTGCCATCAGTGAGTCTGGACTAAGGGGGTTCACTAACTATGGCTACACCTTC. Translating gives CAISESGLRGFTNYGYTF.

The rearrangement uses TRBV19 and TRBJ2-7; 8 bases fit TRBD1. J lost 6 bases, V lost 5 bases, and 15 bases had no gene match. The CDR3 length is 16 residues. Germline values: CDR1 LNHDA, CDR2 SQIVND (reference sequence). DNA of the CDR3: TGTGCCAGTAGTTTGGCAGGGGGCGCTTTAATCGCCGAGCAGTACTTC. Its translation: CASSLAGGALIAEQYF.

This chain uses TRBV30 with TRBJ2-3; TRBD2 matches at 13 bases. Germline CDR1 and CDR2: GTSNPN and SVGIG (reference sequence). There are 17 residues in the CDR3. The trim removed 5 bases at V and 0 bases at J, leaving 8 bases unmatched. CDR3 nucleotides: TGTGCCTGGGGACTAGCGGGAGTTGGCCGTAGCACAGATACGCAGTATTTT. Encoded protein: CAWGLAGVGRSTDTQYF.

The chain has TRBV19 and TRBJ2-7; D might be TRBD2 (5 bases). CDR1 LNHDA and CDR2 SQIVND come from the germline V gene (reference sequence). The CDR3 has 17 amino acids. V lost 3 bases, J lost 0 bases, and 18 bases lay in between. CDR3 in amino acids: CASSIGVSDFSSYEQYF. In nucleotides, the CDR3 is TGTGCCAGTAGTATCGGGGTCTCGGATTTCAGCTCCTACGAGCAGTACTTC.

The gene calls are TRBV5-1 and TRBJ2-7; 7 bases are a match to TRBD2. Germline V lookup: CDR1 SGHRS, CDR2 YFSETQ. The CDR3 totals 14 residues. V shed 0 bases and J 3 bases; nucleotides not matched to a gene: 3. The CDR3 here is CASSLGEGFYEQYF. For the CDR3, the DNA is TGCGCCAGCAGCTTGGGGGAGGGATTCTACGAGCAGTACTTC.

V usage is TRBV28 and J usage is TRBJ2-1; D unclear. Germline V lookup: CDR1 MDHEN, CDR2 SYDVKM. V gave up 5 bases and J gave up 3 bases, with 14 bases separating them. The CDR3 is made up of 15 amino acids. The CDR3 protein is CASSLRALLYNEQFF. The CDR3 nucleotides read TGTGCCAGCAGTCTCCGGGCATTGCTCTACAATGAGCAGTTCTTC.

V and J are TRBV27 and TRBJ2-2; TRBD2 matches 12 bases. With V trimmed by 3 bases and J by 8 bases, 1 base remained unmatched. CDR3 length: 14 amino acids. CDR1 and CDR2 from the germline V gene are MNHEY and SMNVEV (reference sequence). DNA of the CDR3: TGTGCCAGCAGTTTCGGGACTAGCGGGGGGGAGCTGTTTTTT. The encoded protein is CASSFGTSGGELFF.

The chain employs TRBV5-1 and TRBJ2-5; a possible D gene is TRBD1 (8 bases). This CDR3 region has 16 residues. Looked up from germline, CDR1 is SGHRS and CDR2 is YFSETQ. V gave up 4 bases and J gave up 3 bases, with 19 bases separating them. CDR3 in amino acids: CASSLGQGGREETQYF. In DNA form, the CDR3 reads TGCGCCAGCAGCCTAGGACAGGGAGGGAGAGAAGAGACCCAGTACTTC. Combining the CDR3 with reference TRBV5-1 and TRBJ2-5 gives the whole variable domain KAGVTQTPRYLIKTRGQQVTLSCSPISGHRSVSWYQQTPGQGLQFLFEYFSETQRNKGNFPGRFSGRQFSNSRSEMNVSTLELGDSALYLCASSLGQGGREETQYFGPGTRLLVL.

This chain uses TRBV27 with TRBJ1-5; D is unresolved. The CDR3 extends over 15 amino acids. Germline loops: CDR1 MNHEY, CDR2 SMNVEV (reference sequence). The ends were cut back, 5 bases at V and 2 bases at J, with 13 bases in the middle. As DNA, the CDR3 is TGTGCCAGCAGTCCCCGGGTTGAGGGCAATCAGCCCCAGCATTTT. Translation gives CASSPRVEGNQPQHF.